This T cell receptor (beta chain) was profiled in a study of cytotoxic CD8 clonotypes in ibrutinib-treated CLL. This table comes from immunoSEQ multiplex PCR, and its TCRdb copy is limited to in-frame clones, with some not included. The sample lists 300,000 to 350,000 clones, around four fifths seen once, with over 5% in the top ten. The CDR3 sequence is 13 residues long. Germline V gene sequence: CDR1 GTSNPN, CDR2 SVGIG (reference sequence). V dropped 3 bases and J dropped 0 bases, with 8 bases sitting between them. Sample: PBMCs, taken before ibrutinib treatment. The rearrangement joins TRBV30 to TRBJ1-1; the D gene is possibly TRBD1 (5 bases). This sequence originates from a human donor with chronic lymphocytic leukemia. The CDR3 loop is CAWREQVNTEAFF. The CDR3 region has the DNA TGTGCCTGGAGAGAACAGGTGAACACTGAAGCTTTCTTT. Based on the CDR3 plus reference TRBV30 and TRBJ1-1, the full variable domain is SQTIHQWPATLVQPVGSPLSLECTVEGTSNPNLYWYRQAAGRGLQLLFYSVGIGQISSEVPQNLSASRPQDRQFILSSKKLLLSDSGFYLCAWREQVNTEAFFGQGTRLTVV.